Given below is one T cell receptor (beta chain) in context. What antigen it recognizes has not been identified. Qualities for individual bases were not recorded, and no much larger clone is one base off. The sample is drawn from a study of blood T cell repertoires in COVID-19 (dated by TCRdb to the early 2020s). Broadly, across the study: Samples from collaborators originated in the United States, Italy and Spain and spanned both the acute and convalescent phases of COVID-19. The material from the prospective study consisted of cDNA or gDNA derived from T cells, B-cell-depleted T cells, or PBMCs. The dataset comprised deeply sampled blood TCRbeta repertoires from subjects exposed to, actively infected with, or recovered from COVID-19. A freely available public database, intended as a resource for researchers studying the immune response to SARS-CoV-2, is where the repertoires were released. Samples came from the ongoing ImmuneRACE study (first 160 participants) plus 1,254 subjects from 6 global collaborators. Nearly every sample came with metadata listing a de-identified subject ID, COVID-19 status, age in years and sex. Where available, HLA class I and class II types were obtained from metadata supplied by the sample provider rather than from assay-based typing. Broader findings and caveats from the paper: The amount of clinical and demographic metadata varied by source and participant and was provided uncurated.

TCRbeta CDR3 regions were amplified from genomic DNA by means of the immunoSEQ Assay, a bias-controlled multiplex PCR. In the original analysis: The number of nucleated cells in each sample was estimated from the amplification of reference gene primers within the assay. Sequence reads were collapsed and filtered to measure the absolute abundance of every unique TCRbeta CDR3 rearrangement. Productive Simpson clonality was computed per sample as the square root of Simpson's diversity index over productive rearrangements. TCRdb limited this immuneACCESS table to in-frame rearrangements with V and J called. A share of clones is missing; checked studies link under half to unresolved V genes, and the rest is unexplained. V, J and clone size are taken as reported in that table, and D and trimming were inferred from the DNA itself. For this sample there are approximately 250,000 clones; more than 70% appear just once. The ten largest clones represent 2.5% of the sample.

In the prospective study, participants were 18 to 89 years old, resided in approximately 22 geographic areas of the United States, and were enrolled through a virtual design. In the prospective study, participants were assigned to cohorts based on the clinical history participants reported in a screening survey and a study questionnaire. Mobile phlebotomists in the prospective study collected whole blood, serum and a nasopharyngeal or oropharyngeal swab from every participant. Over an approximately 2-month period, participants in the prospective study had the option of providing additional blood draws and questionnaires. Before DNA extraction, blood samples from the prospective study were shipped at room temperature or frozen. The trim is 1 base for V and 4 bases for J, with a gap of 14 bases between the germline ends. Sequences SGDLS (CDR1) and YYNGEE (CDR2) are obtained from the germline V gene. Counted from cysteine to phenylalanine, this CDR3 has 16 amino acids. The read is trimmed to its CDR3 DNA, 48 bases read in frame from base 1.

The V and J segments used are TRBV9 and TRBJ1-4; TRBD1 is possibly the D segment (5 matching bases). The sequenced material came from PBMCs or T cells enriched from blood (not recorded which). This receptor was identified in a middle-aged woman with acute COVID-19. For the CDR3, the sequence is CASSVSGTAYNEKLFF. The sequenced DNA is TGTGCCAGCAGCGTATCGGGGACTGCCTATAATGAAAAACTGTTTTTT.